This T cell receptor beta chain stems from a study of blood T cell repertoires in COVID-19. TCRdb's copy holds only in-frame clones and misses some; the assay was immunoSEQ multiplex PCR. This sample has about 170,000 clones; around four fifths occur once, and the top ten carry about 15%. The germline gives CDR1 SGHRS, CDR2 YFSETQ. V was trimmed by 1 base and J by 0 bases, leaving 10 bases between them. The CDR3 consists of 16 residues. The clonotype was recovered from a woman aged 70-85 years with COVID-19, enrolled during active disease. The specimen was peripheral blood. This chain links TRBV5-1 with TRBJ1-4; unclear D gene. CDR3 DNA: TGCGCCAGCAGCTTGAATCCCTCTTCAACTAATGAAAAACTGTTTTTT. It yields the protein CASSLNPSSTNEKLFF.